Below, one T cell receptor beta chain is given with its context. Its specificity is not known. The source of the sample is a study of T cell repertoires in cytomegalovirus infection. Across the study: The public TCR beta signatures pointed to both CMV infection and matching HLA type.

General study results and limits: The ex vivo response was dominated by HLA-C-restricted CMV-specific TCR beta clonotypes. Cumulative public TCR beta family frequency identified CMV carriers with the relevant HLA.

MiXCR, run by TCRdb on the reads, gives a single entry per CDR3 protein. The sample contains 360,000 or so distinct CDR3 sequences, about 35% of which appear only once. This CDR3 contains 15 residues. Trimming cost V 0 bases and J 5 bases; bases outside gene matches: 2. Germline V gene lookup returns CDR1 ENHRY and CDR2 SYGVKD. This receptor was identified in a human donor in good health (CMV status not recorded). Some clones in this sample may be carry-over from other donors' samples. The V and J genes are TRBV10-3 and TRBJ2-7, with TRBD2 matching 12 bases. This specimen consisted of cultured PBMCs, obtained from culture after CMV antigen stimulation. This CDR3 is CAISESRLAGDEQYF. The CDR3 DNA reads TGTGCCATCAGTGAGTCGCGACTAGCGGGAGACGAGCAGTACTTC.